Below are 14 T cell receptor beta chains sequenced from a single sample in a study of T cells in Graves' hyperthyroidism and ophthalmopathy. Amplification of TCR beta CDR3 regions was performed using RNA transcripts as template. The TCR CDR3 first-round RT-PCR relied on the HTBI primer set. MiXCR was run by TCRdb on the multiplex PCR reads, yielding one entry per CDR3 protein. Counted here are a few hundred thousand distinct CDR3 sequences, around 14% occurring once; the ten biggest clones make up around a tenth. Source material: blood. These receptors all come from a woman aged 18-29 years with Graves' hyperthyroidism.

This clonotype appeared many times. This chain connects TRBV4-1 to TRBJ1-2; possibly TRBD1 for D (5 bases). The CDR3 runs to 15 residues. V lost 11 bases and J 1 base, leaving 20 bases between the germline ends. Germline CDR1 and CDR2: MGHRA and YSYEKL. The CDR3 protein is CACRTTRTNNYGYTF. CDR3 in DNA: TGCGCCTGTAGGACAACTCGAACGAATAACTATGGCTACACCTTC.

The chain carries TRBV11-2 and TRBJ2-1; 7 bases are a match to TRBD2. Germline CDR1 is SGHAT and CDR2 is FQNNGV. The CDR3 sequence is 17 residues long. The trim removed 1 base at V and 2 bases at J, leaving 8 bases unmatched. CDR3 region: CASSLAGAGDPYNEQFF. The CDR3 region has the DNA TGTGCCAGCAGCTTAGCCGGGGCGGGGGACCCCTACAATGAGCAGTTCTTC. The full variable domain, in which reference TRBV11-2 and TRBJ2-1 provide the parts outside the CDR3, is EAGVAQSPRYKIIEKRQSVAFWCNPISGHATLYWYQQILGQGPKLLIQFQNNGVVDDSQLPKDRFSAERLKGVDSTLKIQPAKLEDSAVYLCASSLAGAGDPYNEQFFGPGTRLTVL.

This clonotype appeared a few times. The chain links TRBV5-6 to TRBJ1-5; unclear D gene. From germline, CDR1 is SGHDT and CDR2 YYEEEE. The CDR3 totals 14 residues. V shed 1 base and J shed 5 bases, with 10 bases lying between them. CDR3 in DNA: TGTGCCAGCAGCTTGTTCTCCAGCGATCAGCCCCAGCATTTT. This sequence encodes CASSLFSSDQPQHF. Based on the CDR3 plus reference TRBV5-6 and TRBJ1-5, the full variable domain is DAGVTQSPTHLIKTRGQQVTLRCSPKSGHDTVSWYQQALGQGPQFIFQYYEEEERQRGNFPDRFSGHQFPNYSSELNVNALLLGDSALYLCASSLFSSDQPQHFGDGTRLSIL.

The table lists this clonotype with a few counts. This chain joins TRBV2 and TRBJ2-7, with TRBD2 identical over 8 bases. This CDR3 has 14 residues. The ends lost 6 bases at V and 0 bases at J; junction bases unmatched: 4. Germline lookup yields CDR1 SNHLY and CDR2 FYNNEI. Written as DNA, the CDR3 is TGTGCCAGCAGGCTCACTAGCGGCTCCTACGAGCAGTACTTC. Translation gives CASRLTSGSYEQYF.

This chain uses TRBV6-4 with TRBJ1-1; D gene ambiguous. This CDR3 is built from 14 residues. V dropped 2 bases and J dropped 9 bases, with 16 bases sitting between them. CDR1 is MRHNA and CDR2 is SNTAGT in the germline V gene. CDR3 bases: TGTGCCAGCAGTGACGGCGGGCAGACAAGAAAAGCTTTCTTT. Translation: CASSDGGQTRKAFF.

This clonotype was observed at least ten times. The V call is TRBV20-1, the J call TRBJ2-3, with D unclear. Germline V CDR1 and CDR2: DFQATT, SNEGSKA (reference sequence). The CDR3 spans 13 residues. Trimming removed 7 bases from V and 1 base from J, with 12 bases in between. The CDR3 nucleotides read TGCAGTGTCGAAGGACGGCGCACAGATACGCAGTATTTT. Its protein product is CSVEGRRTDTQYF.

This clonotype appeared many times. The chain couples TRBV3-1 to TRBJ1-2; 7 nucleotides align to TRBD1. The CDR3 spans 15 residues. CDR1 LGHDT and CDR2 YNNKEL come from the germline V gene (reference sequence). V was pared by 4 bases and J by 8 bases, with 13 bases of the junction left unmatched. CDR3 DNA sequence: TGTGCCAGCAGCCCCTACTCAAGAGGGGGCCGGGGCTACACCTTC. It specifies CASSPYSRGGRGYTF.

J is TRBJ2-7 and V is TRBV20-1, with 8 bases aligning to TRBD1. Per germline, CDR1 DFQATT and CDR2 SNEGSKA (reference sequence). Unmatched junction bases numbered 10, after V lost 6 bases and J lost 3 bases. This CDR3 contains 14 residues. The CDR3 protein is CSANSGTGDYEQYF. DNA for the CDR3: TGCAGTGCAAACTCCGGGACAGGAGACTACGAGCAGTACTTC.

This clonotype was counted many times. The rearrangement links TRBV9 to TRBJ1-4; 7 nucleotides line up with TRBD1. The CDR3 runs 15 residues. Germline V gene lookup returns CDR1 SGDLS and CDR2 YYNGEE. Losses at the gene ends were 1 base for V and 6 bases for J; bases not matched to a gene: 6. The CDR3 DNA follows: TGTGCCAGCAGCGTACAAGGCCAGGGGGATGAAAAACTGTTTTTT. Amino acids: CASSVQGQGDEKLFF.

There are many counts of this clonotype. The CDR3 DNA reads TGCGCCAGCAGCCAACATACCGGGGAGCTGTTTTTT. Protein sequence: CASSQHTGELFF. This chain links TRBV4-1 with TRBJ2-2, with D unresolved. The CDR3 is made up of 12 amino acids. Trimming shortened V by 2 bases and J by 5 bases, and 3 bases separated the two germline ends. Germline V lookup: CDR1 MGHRA, CDR2 YSYEKL.

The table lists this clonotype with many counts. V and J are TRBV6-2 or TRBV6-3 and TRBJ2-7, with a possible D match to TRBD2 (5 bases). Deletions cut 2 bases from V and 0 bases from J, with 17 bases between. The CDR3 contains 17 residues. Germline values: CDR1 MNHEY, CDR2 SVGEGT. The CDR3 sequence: CASSYPPAETSSYEQYF. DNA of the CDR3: TGTGCCAGCAGTTACCCTCCAGCGGAAACCTCCTCCTACGAGCAGTACTTC.

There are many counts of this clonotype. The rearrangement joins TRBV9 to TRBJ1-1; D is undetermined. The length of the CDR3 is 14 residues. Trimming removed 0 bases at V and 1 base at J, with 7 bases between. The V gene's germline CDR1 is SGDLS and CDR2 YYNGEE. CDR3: CASSVGGRNTEAFF. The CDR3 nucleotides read TGTGCCAGCAGCGTAGGTGGCCGGAACACTGAAGCTTTCTTT.

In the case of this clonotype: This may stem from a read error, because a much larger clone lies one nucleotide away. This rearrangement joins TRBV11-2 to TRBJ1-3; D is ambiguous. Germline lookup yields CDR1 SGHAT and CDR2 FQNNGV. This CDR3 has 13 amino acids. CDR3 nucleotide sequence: TGTGCCGGCAGCTTGGACGGCGGAAACACCATATATTTT. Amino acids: CAGSLDGGNTIYF.

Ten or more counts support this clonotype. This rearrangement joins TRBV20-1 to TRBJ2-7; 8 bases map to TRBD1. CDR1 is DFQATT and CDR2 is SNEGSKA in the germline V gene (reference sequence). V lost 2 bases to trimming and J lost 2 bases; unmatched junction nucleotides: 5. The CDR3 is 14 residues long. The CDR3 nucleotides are TGCAGTGCTAGACACGGGACAGGAGCCTACGAGCAGTACTTC. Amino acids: CSARHGTGAYEQYF.